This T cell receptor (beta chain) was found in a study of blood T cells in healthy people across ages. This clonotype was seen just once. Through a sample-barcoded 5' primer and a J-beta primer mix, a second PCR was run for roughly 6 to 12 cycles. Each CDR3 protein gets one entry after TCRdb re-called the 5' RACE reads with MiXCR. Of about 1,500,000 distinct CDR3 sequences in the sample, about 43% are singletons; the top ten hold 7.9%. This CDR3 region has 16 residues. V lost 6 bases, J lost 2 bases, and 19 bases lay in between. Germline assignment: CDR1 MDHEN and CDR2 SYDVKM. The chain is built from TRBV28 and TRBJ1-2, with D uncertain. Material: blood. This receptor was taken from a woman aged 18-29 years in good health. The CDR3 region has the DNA TGTGCCAGCAGGACTCCTCTCATAACGGTAAACTATGGCTACACCTTC. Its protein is CASRTPLITVNYGYTF.